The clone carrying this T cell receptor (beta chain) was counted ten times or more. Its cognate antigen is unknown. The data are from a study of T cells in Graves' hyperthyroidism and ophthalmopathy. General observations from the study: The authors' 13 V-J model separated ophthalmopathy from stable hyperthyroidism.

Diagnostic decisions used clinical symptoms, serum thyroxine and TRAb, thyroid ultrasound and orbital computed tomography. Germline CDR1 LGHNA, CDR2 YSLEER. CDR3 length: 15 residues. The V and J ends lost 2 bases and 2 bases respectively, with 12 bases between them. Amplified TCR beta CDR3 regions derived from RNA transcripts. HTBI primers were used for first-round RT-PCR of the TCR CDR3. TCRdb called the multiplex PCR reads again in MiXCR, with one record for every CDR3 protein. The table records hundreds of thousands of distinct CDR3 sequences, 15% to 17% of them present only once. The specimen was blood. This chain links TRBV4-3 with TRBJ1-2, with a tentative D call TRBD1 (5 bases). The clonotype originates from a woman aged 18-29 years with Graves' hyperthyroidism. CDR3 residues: CASSQSTGRNYGYTF. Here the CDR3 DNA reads TGCGCCAGCAGCCAAAGTACAGGTCGGAACTATGGCTACACCTTC.